This TCR beta chain was recovered during a study of CD8 T cells in Susac syndrome. TEMRA cells were enriched by FACS, and CD4+ and CD8+ T cells were negatively isolated. This clonotype was seen more than once but under ten times. The authors reverse transcribed roughly 0.5 to 1 ug RNA with random hexamers. In TCRdb, the immunoSEQ multiplex PCR reads were re-called with MiXCR into one record per CDR3 protein. The table lists around 130,000 distinct CDR3 sequences, around 94% of them singletons. The clonotype originates from a human donor with Susac syndrome. The sample consisted of CD8+ T cells from PBMCs.

The CDR3 spells CASSEQGSYEQYF. The CDR3 region has the DNA TGTGCCAGCAGTGAGCAGGGGTCCTACGAGCAGTACTTC. The V and J genes are TRBV27 and TRBJ2-7; the D gene is possibly TRBD1 (6 bases). V was clipped by 5 bases and J by 1 base, with 9 bases between them. CDR3 length equals 13 residues. Germline CDR1 is MNHEY and CDR2 is SMNVEV (reference sequence).